The source of this T cell receptor beta chain is a study of Ad26.COV2.S vaccination and SARS-CoV-2 variants. The overall study: Donor participated within the Ad26.COV2.S arm of the COV1001 trial.

For this clone: Antigen: not known.

The length of the CDR3 is 14 residues. The V segment lost 2 bases and the J segment 1 base; nucleotides outside the gene matches: 2. Germline V gene lookup returns CDR1 SQVTM and CDR2 ANQGSEA. Assay: immunoSEQ multiplex PCR; the TCRdb copy retains only in-frame clones and omits some. The table includes over 450,000 clones, roughly nine tenths detected once. Treatment reported: approximately 18 received Ad26.COV2.S at low or high dose, single or two shots; roughly five received placebo; per-sample allocation not given. Specimens were obtained on day 63 following the first vaccine or placebo injection. Within Boston, the person who donated was an adult of 18-55 years. General study results and limits: Substantial post-vaccination breadth of spike-specific CD8+ and CD4+ T cell responses was reported.

The sequence derives from a person aged 18-60 years who received the Ad26.COV2.S COVID-19 vaccine or a placebo. Sequencing was performed on peripheral blood, taken in a trial of Ad26.COV2.S vaccine versus placebo. The chain uses TRBV29-1 and TRBJ2-7, with 10 bases aligning to TRBD1. The CDR3 DNA reads TGCAGCGTTGAACGGACAGGGGGGTCCTACGAGCAGTACTTC. Its protein is CSVERTGGSYEQYF.